Listed below are T cell receptor beta chains from one sample, sequenced in a study of control samples from healthy donors and cancer patients. Clones were sequenced by immunoSEQ multiplex PCR, and TCRdb holds only the in-frame ones, with some missing. The sample gives 150,000 to 200,000 clones, 94% of which show up once; 14% is in the top ten. The material sequenced was PBMCs. The receptors originated from a man aged 55 to 69 with colorectal cancer. Each CDR3 is given with its conserved first and last residue. D genes are given only for firm matches. Only some rows state a clone size, as once, few, many or a class for expanded clones.

J | D | V | size | CDR3 | DNA
TRBJ2-7 | TRBD2 | TRBV2 | few | CASRGTSDYEQYF | TGTGCCAGCAGGGGGACTAGCGACTACGAGCAGTACTTC
TRBJ1-2 | TRBD1 | TRBV7-2 | . | CASSVGQGEGYTF | TGTGCCAGCAGCGTGGGACAGGGGGAAGGCTACACCTTC
TRBJ2-3 | . | TRBV2 | . | CATQDSYGVTQYF | TGTGCCACCCAAGACAGCTACGGGGTTACGCAGTATTTT
TRBJ2-2 | TRBD2 | TRBV5-1 | . | CASSPRRGIGELFF | TGCGCCAGCAGCCCCCGGCGGGGGATCGGGGAACTGTTTTTT
TRBJ2-1 | . | TRBV19 | . | CASSNREVEQFF | TGTGCCAGTAGTAACAGGGAGGTTGAGCAGTTCTTC
TRBJ1-1 | . | TRBV6-5 | . | CASPPPGIMNTEAFF | TGTGCCAGCCCCCCCCCAGGGATCATGAACACTGAAGCTTTCTTT
TRBJ2-2 | TRBD1 | TRBV25-1 | . | CASSRTGDDNTGELFF | TGTGCCAGCAGTCGCACAGGGGACGATAACACCGGGGAGCTGTTTTTT
TRBJ2-7 | . | TRBV5-4 | . | CASSLVGREPYEQYF | TGTGCCAGCAGCTTGGTTGGCAGGGAACCCTACGAGCAGTACTTC
TRBJ2-1 | TRBD2 | TRBV19 | . | CASSKTSGASSYNEQFF | TGTGCCAGTAGTAAGACTAGCGGGGCCAGCTCCTACAATGAGCAGTTCTTC
TRBJ1-5 | TRBD1 | TRBV2 | few | CASSGDRGLDSNQPQHF | TGTGCCAGCAGTGGCGACAGGGGGCTGGATAGCAATCAGCCCCAGCATTTT
TRBJ1-1 | . | TRBV7-2 | . | CASSLGDNTEAFF | TGTGCCAGCAGCTTGGGGGACAACACTGAAGCTTTCTTT
TRBJ1-2 | . | TRBV5-6 | . | CASSTKEGLRYGYTF | TGTGCCAGCAGCACTAAGGAGGGGCTTAGGTATGGCTACACCTTC
TRBJ2-2 | TRBD1 | TRBV19 | once | CASTSAQGTGSNTGELFF | TGTGCCAGTACCAGTGCCCAAGGGACAGGGTCGAACACCGGGGAGCTGTTTTTT
TRBJ1-5 | . | TRBV27 | . | CASSLSLQGNQPQHF | TGTGCCAGCAGTTTATCTTTACAGGGAAATCAGCCCCAGCATTTT
TRBJ1-3 | . | TRBV6-6 | . | CASSYEVGRGGYF | TGTGCCAGCAGTTACGAAGTCGGGAGAGGGGGATATTTT
TRBJ1-1 | . | TRBV7-2 | . | CASSLEGSRGSPAFF | TGTGCCAGCAGCTTAGAAGGCAGTCGGGGGTCCCCAGCTTTCTTT
TRBJ2-2 | TRBD1 | TRBV9 | . | CASSVGQGDTGELFF | TGTGCCAGCAGCGTAGGCCAGGGGGACACCGGGGAGCTGTTTTTT
TRBJ1-2 | . | TRBV28 | . | CASSLWGGPFGIGYTF | TGTGCCAGCAGTTTATGGGGGGGACCCTTTGGAATCGGCTACACCTTC
TRBJ2-5 | . | TRBV7-9 | . | CASSPRRTQETQYF | TGTGCCAGCAGCCCCCGACGGACCCAAGAGACCCAGTACTTC
TRBJ2-7 | . | TRBV7-6 | . | CASSLGSYEQYF | TGTGCCAGCAGCTTAGGGTCCTACGAGCAGTACTTC
TRBJ2-4 | . | TRBV19 | once | CASSATPGVIAKNIQYF | TGTGCCAGTAGCGCAACGCCGGGGGTTATAGCCAAAAACATTCAGTACTTC
TRBJ2-2 | . | TRBV5-6 | . | CASTFPGTGVTGELFF | TGTGCCAGCACCTTTCCCGGGACGGGGGTCACCGGGGAGCTGTTTTTT
TRBJ1-4 | . | TRBV30 | . | CAWSVGLGEKLFF | TGTGCCTGGAGTGTGGGGCTGGGTGAAAAACTGTTTTTT
TRBJ1-1 | . | TRBV3-1/TRBV3-2 | . | CASSHARGGIEAFF | TGTGCCAGCAGCCATGCCCGGGGGGGGATTGAAGCTTTCTTT
TRBJ2-1 | . | TRBV7-2 | . | CASSLVGGVYNEQFF | TGTGCCAGCAGCTTAGTCGGGGGCGTCTACAATGAGCAGTTCTTC